A selection of T cell receptor beta chains follows, all from one sample in a study of T cell responses to AZD1222 COVID-19 vaccine. The protocol was immunoSEQ multiplex PCR, while the TCRdb copy is restricted to in-frame clones and leaves out a portion. The sample consists of 95,000 to 150,000 clones, roughly nine tenths of them appearing once. Sequences were derived from peripheral blood, sampled on day 0 of AZD1222 vaccination. Receptors originate from an adult in good health. CDR3s include the opening cysteine and the closing phenylalanine or tryptophan. The D gene is left open where the match is weak. Clone size appears in some rows only: once, few, many, or a class for an expanded clone.

D: -
length: 14
size: once
J: TRBJ1-2
V: TRBV2
CDR3: CASSVQYLGYGYTF
DNA: TGTGCCAGCAGTGTACAGTATTTGGGCTATGGCTACACCTTC

D: -
length: 13
size: -
J: TRBJ2-7
V: TRBV2
CDR3: CASSAQGGYEQYF
DNA: TGTGCCAGCAGTGCACAAGGTGGCTACGAGCAGTACTTC

D: -
length: 13
size: -
J: TRBJ2-3
V: TRBV7-3
CDR3: CASSSHYTDTQYF
DNA: TGTGCCAGCAGCTCACATTACACAGATACGCAGTATTTT

D: TRBD2
length: 14
size: -
J: TRBJ2-5
V: TRBV6-5
CDR3: CASASGGAGETQYF
DNA: TGTGCCAGCGCTAGCGGGGGGGCAGGGGAGACCCAGTACTTC

D: TRBD1
length: 13
size: few
J: TRBJ1-1
V: TRBV11-1
CDR3: CASSQGGGPEAFF
DNA: TGTGCCAGCAGCCAGGGAGGGGGCCCTGAAGCTTTCTTT

D: -
length: 11
size: -
J: TRBJ1-1
V: TRBV12-3/TRBV12-4
CDR3: CASSLGRRAFF
DNA: TGTGCCAGCAGTTTGGGGCGGCGGGCTTTCTTT

D: -
length: 15
size: -
J: TRBJ2-1
V: TRBV19
CDR3: CASSIDIGPYNEQFF
DNA: TGTGCCAGTAGTATCGATATAGGGCCCTACAATGAGCAGTTCTTC

D: -
length: 16
size: -
J: TRBJ2-1
V: TRBV2
CDR3: CASSEGWGELHNEQFF
DNA: TGTGCCAGCAGTGAAGGTTGGGGGGAGCTTCACAATGAGCAGTTCTTC

D: -
length: 15
size: -
J: TRBJ1-5
V: TRBV27
CDR3: CASSLSPGGNQPQHF
DNA: TGTGCCAGCAGTTTATCCCCCGGCGGGAATCAGCCCCAGCATTTT

D: TRBD1
length: 14
size: -
J: TRBJ1-5
V: TRBV19
CDR3: CASLRQGSNQPQHF
DNA: TGTGCCAGTCTAAGACAGGGCAGCAATCAGCCCCAGCATTTT

D: -
length: 13
size: -
J: TRBJ1-2
V: TRBV30
CDR3: CAWSELGGYGYTF
DNA: TGTGCCTGGAGTGAACTGGGGGGGTATGGCTACACCTTC

D: TRBD1
length: 14
size: -
J: TRBJ2-7
V: TRBV5-1
CDR3: CASSSRTGMYEQYF
DNA: TGCGCCAGCAGCTCCAGGACAGGGATGTACGAGCAGTACTTC

D: -
length: 13
size: few
J: TRBJ2-7
V: TRBV3-1/TRBV3-2
CDR3: CASSHQRLPEQYF
DNA: TGTGCCAGCAGCCACCAGCGACTTCCCGAGCAGTACTTC

D: -
length: 13
size: -
J: TRBJ1-1
V: TRBV30
CDR3: CAWSAMDRSEAFF
DNA: TGTGCCTGGAGTGCCATGGACAGATCTGAAGCTTTCTTT

D: -
length: 15
size: -
J: TRBJ2-5
V: TRBV3-1/TRBV3-2
CDR3: CASSQGWGAGETQYF
DNA: TGTGCCAGCAGCCAAGGATGGGGGGCGGGGGAGACCCAGTACTTC

D: -
length: 13
size: -
J: TRBJ1-1
V: TRBV18
CDR3: CASSPTDRAEAFF
DNA: TGTGCCAGCTCACCCACAGACAGAGCTGAAGCTTTCTTT

D: TRBD1
length: 13
size: -
J: TRBJ2-1
V: TRBV12-3/TRBV12-4
CDR3: CASSSDRVNEQFF
DNA: TGTGCCAGCAGTTCGGACAGGGTCAATGAGCAGTTCTTC

D: TRBD1
length: 14
size: -
J: TRBJ1-6
V: TRBV7-9
CDR3: CASSPRDSNSPLHF
DNA: TGTGCCAGCAGCCCCCGGGACAGTAATTCACCCCTCCACTTT

D: -
length: 15
size: -
J: TRBJ2-1
V: TRBV7-3
CDR3: CASSLSGNAYNEQFF
DNA: TGTGCCAGCAGCTTAAGCGGGAACGCCTACAATGAGCAGTTCTTC

D: -
length: 15
size: once
J: TRBJ2-2
V: TRBV9
CDR3: CASSVGGTQIGELFF
DNA: TGTGCCAGCAGCGTAGGGGGGACACAGATCGGGGAGCTGTTTTTT

D: TRBD1
length: 17
size: few
J: TRBJ1-2
V: TRBV4-1
CDR3: CASTRTGTPVANYGYTF
DNA: TGCGCCAGCACCCGGACAGGGACACCTGTTGCTAACTATGGCTACACCTTC

D: TRBD1
length: 14
size: -
J: TRBJ1-6
V: TRBV11-2
CDR3: CASSFGTGSDRLHF
DNA: TGTGCCAGCAGCTTCGGGACAGGGTCCGACCGGCTCCACTTT

D: -
length: 15
size: -
J: TRBJ1-5
V: TRBV28
CDR3: CASSRLGANGQPQHF
DNA: TGTGCCAGCAGTCGGCTAGGGGCGAATGGCCAGCCCCAGCATTTT

D: TRBD1
length: 15
size: -
J: TRBJ1-1
V: TRBV19
CDR3: CASSILTGPSTEAFF
DNA: TGTGCCAGTAGTATCCTGACAGGGCCCTCGACTGAAGCTTTCTTT

D: -
length: 16
size: -
J: TRBJ1-3
V: TRBV28
CDR3: CASSPPGESSGNTIYF
DNA: TGTGCCAGCAGTCCCCCGGGGGAGAGCTCTGGAAACACCATATATTTT

D: TRBD1
length: 14
size: -
J: TRBJ2-2
V: TRBV19
CDR3: CASGRTGGTGELFF
DNA: TGTGCCAGTGGCCGGACAGGGGGAACCGGGGAGCTGTTTTTT

D: -
length: 14
size: -
J: TRBJ2-1
V: TRBV7-9
CDR3: CASSLAGLHNEQFF
DNA: TGTGCCAGCAGCTTAGCGGGCCTCCACAATGAGCAGTTCTTC

D: -
length: 13
size: -
J: TRBJ1-5
V: TRBV6-6
CDR3: CASNGRNNQPQHF
DNA: TGTGCCAGCAACGGGAGAAACAATCAGCCCCAGCATTTT

D: -
length: 14
size: -
J: TRBJ1-5
V: TRBV6-2/TRBV6-3
CDR3: CASSPGTFNQPQHF
DNA: TGTGCCAGCAGCCCCGGGACCTTCAATCAGCCCCAGCATTTT

D: -
length: 15
size: -
J: TRBJ1-5
V: TRBV19
CDR3: CASSTWDGSNQPQHF
DNA: TGTGCCAGTAGTACCTGGGACGGCAGCAATCAGCCCCAGCATTTT

D: -
length: 13
size: -
J: TRBJ1-1
V: TRBV4-3
CDR3: CASSQDLGREAFF
DNA: TGCGCCAGCAGCCAAGATCTGGGACGCGAAGCTTTCTTT

D: -
length: 16
size: -
J: TRBJ1-1
V: TRBV18
CDR3: CASSPSMQGAGTEAFF
DNA: TGTGCCAGCTCACCCTCAATGCAGGGCGCAGGCACTGAAGCTTTCTTT

D: -
length: 17
size: -
J: TRBJ1-2
V: TRBV6-2/TRBV6-3
CDR3: CASSYSMTGSPNYGYTF
DNA: TGTGCCAGCAGTTACTCGATGACAGGTTCGCCAAACTATGGCTACACCTTC